The clone carrying this TCR beta chain has at least ten counts. Its cognate antigen is unknown. One junction end does not reproduce the germline sequence, and a read error may be involved. Germline V CDR1 and CDR2: SNHLY, FYNNEI. The CDR3 is made up of 14 amino acids. The time point was: patch test 1, 2 weeks after DPC sensitization. As to treatment: therapeutic diphenylcyclopropenone sensitization with weekly scalp DPC. The sample originates from a study of human T cells and chemical hapten exposure. At the level of the study: Diphenylcyclopropenone was administered weekly to the scalp of patients throughout the roughly 23-week study. The study patch tested 0.01% DPC on the upper back and read results at 6 days. Study findings and constraints: It should be noted that donors had alopecia, so their immune response may differ from healthy people's.

TCRdb recomputed calls from the RACE reads with MiXCR, one row per CDR3 protein. There are 11,000 to 15,000 distinct CDR3 sequences in the sample; 16% occur only once, and roughly 6.8% lies in the top ten. This chain connects TRBV2 to TRBJ1-1; unclear D gene. This receptor was identified in a young woman with alopecia areata. Some clones in this sample may be carry-over from other donors' samples. The sequencing used whole blood, collected in connection with sensitization to the hapten diphenylcyclopropenone (DPC). In DNA form, the CDR3 reads TGTGCCAGCAGTGAAAATCCCCCGAACGCTGAAGCTTTCTTT. Its translation is CASSENPPNAEAFF.